The sample holds a few counts of the clone carrying this TCR beta chain. Its specificity is unknown. TCRdb's table, derived via immunoSEQ multiplex PCR, lists solely in-frame clones and lacks some. The sample is made up of about 14,000 clones, none counted only once. Cyclophosphamide on days +3 and +4 followed busulfan-fludarabine conditioning and a marrow graft. The V gene end was trimmed by 2 bases and the J gene end by 5 bases; junction bases not matched to a gene: 2. Per germline, CDR1 SGHDT and CDR2 YYEEEE. The CDR3 covers 13 residues. The data were taken from a study of T cells after posttransplantation cyclophosphamide. The study's findings and limits: After PTCy, TRB diversity resembled that of CNI/methotrexate controls. Donor CD8+ memory clones often dominated recipient blood repertoires at later times. Tissue-infiltrating T cells from skin or gut overlapped little with blood T cells.

Sequences were derived from PBMCs, sampled about 1,200 days after allogeneic stem cell transplant with posttransplant cyclophosphamide. The sequence derives from a female patient aged 40 to 50 who received an allogeneic stem cell transplant from a related donor, was CMV-positive, and had no GVHD. Part of the T cells may come from the graft donor. V gene TRBV5-6 combines with J gene TRBJ2-5; 8 nucleotides line up with TRBD2. CDR3 sequence: CASSFASGETQYF. CDR3 in DNA: TGTGCCAGCAGCTTTGCTAGCGGGGAGACCCAGTACTTC.